This TCR beta chain originates from a study of CD8 T cells in ankylosing spondylitis. Of note for this clonotype: Its specificity is not known.

Whole-study results and caveats: Disease-linked clones were found to be CD8+ and relatively rare in peripheral blood. Matched ankylosing spondylitis synovial fluid reportedly contained a significantly enriched population of disease-linked clones. Ankylosing spondylitis blood appeared to be characterized by a TCR beta motif of eight highly homologous variants.

V was cut by 1 base and J by 4 bases, with 11 bases left in between. The CDR3 sequence is 14 residues long. Per germline, CDR1 SQVTM and CDR2 ANQGSEA. MiXCR, applied by TCRdb to the 5' RACE reads, yields one record per CDR3 protein. The data show about 750,000 distinct CDR3 sequences, with 15% to 20% seen just once and under 20% held by the top ten. This clonotype was sampled from a male donor with ankylosing spondylitis. This sequence joins TRBV29-1 and TRBJ2-1; TRBD2 might be the D (6 bases). The specimen was blood, either unsorted or a sorted T cell fraction (not recorded which). CDR3 in DNA: TGCAGCGTTGAAGTAAAGCGGGTGTACAATGAGCAGTTCTTC. Its translation is CSVEVKRVYNEQFF.